The subject of this entry is one T cell receptor beta chain. Its antigen is unidentified. The data originate from a study of Ad26.COV2.S vaccination and SARS-CoV-2 variants. Overall study results and limits: Similar non-spike TCR breadth was observed in recipients of vaccine and of placebo.

The CDR3 runs to 13 residues. The germline V gene encodes CDR1 LNHDA and CDR2 SQIVND (reference sequence). Trimming shortened V by 3 bases and J by 1 base, and 6 bases separated the two germline ends. Produced via immunoSEQ multiplex PCR; TCRdb's table is partial and in-frame only. The table lists some 340,000 clones, about 85% of them singletons, with 2% to 2.5% in the top ten. Treatment reported: around 19 received Ad26.COV2.S at low or high dose, single or two shots; a few received placebo; per-sample allocation not given. After the first vaccine or placebo injection, samples were drawn on day 63.

The TCR originated in a person between 18 and 60 years old who received the Ad26.COV2.S COVID-19 vaccine or a placebo. The V and J genes are TRBV19 and TRBJ1-2; D possibly corresponds to TRBD1 (5 bases). The source was peripheral blood, collected in a trial of Ad26.COV2.S vaccine versus placebo. The CDR3 spells CASSIQGNYGYTF. DNA for the CDR3: TGTGCCAGTAGTATCCAGGGTAACTATGGCTACACCTTC.